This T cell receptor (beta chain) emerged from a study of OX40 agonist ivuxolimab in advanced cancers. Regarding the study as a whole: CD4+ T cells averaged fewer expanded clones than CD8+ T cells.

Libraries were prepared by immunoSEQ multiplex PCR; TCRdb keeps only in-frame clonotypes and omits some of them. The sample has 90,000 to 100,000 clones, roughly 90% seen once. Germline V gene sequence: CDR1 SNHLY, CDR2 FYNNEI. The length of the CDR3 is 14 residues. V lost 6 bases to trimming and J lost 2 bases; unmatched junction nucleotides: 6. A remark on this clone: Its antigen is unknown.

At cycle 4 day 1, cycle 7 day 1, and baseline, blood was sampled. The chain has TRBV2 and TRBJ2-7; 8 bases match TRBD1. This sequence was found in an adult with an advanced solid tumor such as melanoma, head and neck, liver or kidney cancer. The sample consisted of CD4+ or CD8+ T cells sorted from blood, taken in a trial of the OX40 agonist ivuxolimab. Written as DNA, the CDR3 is TGTGCCAGCAGCGGCGACAGGGGAACCTACGAGCAGTACTTC. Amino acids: CASSGDRGTYEQYF.